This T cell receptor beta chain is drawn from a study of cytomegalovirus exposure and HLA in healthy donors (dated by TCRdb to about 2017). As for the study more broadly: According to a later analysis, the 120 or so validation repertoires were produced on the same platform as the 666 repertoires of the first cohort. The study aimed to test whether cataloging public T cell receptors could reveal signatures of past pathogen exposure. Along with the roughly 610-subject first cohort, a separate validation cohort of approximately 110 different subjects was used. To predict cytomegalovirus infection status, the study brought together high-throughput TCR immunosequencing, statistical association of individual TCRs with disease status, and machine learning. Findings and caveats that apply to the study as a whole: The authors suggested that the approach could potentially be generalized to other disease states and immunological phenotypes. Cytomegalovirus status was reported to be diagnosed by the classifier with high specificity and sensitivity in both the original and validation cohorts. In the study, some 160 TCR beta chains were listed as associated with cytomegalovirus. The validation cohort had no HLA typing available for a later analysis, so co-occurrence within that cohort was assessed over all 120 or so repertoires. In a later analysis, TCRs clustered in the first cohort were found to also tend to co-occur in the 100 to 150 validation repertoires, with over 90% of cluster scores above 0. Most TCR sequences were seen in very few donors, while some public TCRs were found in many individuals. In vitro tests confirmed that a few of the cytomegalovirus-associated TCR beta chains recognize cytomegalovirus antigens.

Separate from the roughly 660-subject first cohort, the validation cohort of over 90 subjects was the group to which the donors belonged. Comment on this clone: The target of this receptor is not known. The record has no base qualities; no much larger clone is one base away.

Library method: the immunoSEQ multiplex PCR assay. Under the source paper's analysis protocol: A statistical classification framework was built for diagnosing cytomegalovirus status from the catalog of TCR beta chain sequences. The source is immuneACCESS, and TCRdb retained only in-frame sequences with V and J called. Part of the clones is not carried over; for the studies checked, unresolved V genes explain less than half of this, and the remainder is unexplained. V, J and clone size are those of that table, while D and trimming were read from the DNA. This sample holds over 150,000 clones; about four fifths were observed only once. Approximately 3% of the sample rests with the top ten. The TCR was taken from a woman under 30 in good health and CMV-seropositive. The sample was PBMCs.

The CDR3 has the sequence CSVEDGRGREYEQYF. DNA sequence: TGCAGCGTTGAAGACGGCAGGGGGCGAGAGTACGAGCAGTACTTC. Recombination connected TRBV29-1 to TRBJ2-7, with 8 bases in between that match TRBD1. Its CDR3 holds 15 amino acids, cysteine through phenylalanine. Just the 45-base CDR3 DNA is kept, in frame starting at base 1. From V the trimming removes 0 bases and from J it removes 4 bases, while the gene matches leave 8 bases of the junction unaccounted for. Based on the germline V gene, the CDR1 and CDR2 sequences are SQVTM and ANQGSEA.